The rows below give T cell receptor beta chains drawn from one sample of a study of shared clonotypes between healthy human individuals. Only in-frame clones appear in the TCRdb table, and some are missing; sequencing was by immunoSEQ multiplex PCR. The table records about 2.4 million clones, around nine tenths of them present only once. Sequencing was carried out using naive CD4+ T cells sorted from blood. These receptors were collected from a man aged 18 to 35 in good health. CDR3s include the opening cysteine and the closing phenylalanine or tryptophan. Part of the rows lack a size; the others show once, few, many or a class for expanded clones.

clone_size j_call cdr3_length v_call cdr3_aa
- TRBJ1-2 15 TRBV5-1 CASSLDGTGGFGYTF
few TRBJ1-5 14 TRBV30 CAWSGTRASQPQHF
- TRBJ2-1 15 TRBV10-1 CASSGGLAGNNEQFF
once TRBJ1-2 14 TRBV28 CASSRAGINYGYTF
once TRBJ2-1 15 TRBV10-3 CAISDWQGFGNEQFF
- TRBJ2-7 14 TRBV6-5 CASSRGLGSYEQYF
- TRBJ1-2 14 TRBV7-2 CASSFDGLEYGYTF
- TRBJ1-2 15 TRBV7-9 CASSSPPGTAFGYTF
- TRBJ2-1 13 TRBV18 CASSPSRDNEQFF
- TRBJ2-1 15 TRBV5-1 CASSLEGTGYNEQFF
- TRBJ2-7 15 TRBV18 CASSPFTQAGHEQYF
- TRBJ1-4 14 TRBV6-5 CASRRGWREEKLFF
- TRBJ2-3 15 TRBV25-1 CASSPGGLGTDTQYF
- TRBJ1-5 12 TRBV27 CASSFGGQPQHF
once TRBJ2-4 14 TRBV7-2 CASTRRQGVDIQYF
- TRBJ1-1 17 TRBV5-1 CASSLGQLLTMNTEAFF
- TRBJ2-7 14 TRBV6-5 CASSYSEDRNEQYF
- TRBJ1-2 15 TRBV11-2 CASSLRGQGAAGYTF
few TRBJ1-5 14 TRBV9 CASSVGQGDQPQHF
- TRBJ1-2 17 TRBV5-1 CASSFGPSGDPNYGYTF
- TRBJ2-3 15 TRBV5-1 CASSQGQYRTDTQYF
once TRBJ2-1 13 TRBV6-1 CASSRDWVNEQFF
- TRBJ2-5 12 TRBV29-1 CSVGPRAETQYF